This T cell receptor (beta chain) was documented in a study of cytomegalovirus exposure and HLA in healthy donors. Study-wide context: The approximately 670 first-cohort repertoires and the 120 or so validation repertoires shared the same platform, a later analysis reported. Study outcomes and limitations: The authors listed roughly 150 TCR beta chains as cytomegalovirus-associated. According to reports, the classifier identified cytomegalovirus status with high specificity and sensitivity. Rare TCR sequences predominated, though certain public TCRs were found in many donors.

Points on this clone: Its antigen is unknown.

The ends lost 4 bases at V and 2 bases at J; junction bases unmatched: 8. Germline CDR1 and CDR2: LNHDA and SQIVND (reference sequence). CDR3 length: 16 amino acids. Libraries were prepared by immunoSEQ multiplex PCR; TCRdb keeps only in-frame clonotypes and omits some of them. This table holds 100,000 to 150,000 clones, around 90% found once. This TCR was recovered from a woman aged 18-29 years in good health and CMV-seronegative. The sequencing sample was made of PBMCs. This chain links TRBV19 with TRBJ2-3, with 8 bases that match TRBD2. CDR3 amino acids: CASSTPGRAVTDTQYF. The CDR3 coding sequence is TGTGCCAGTAGTACTCCCGGGAGGGCCGTCACAGATACGCAGTATTTT. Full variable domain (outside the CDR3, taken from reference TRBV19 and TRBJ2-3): DGGITQSPKYLFRKEGQNVTLSCEQNLNHDAMYWYRQDPGQGLRLIYYSQIVNDFQKGDIAEGYSVSREKKESFPLTVTSAQKNPTAFYLCASSTPGRAVTDTQYFGPGTRLTVL.